What follows describes a single T cell receptor beta chain. This specimen comes from a study of blood T cell repertoires in COVID-19. The wider study: T cells, B-cell-depleted T cells, or PBMCs provided the cDNA or gDNA that served as material.

J was trimmed by 2 bases and V by 3 bases; bases with no gene match: 1. This CDR3 has 14 amino acids. Germline CDR1 and CDR2: SQVTM and ANQGSEA. Repertoires were generated with immunoSEQ multiplex PCR, while TCRdb's copy carries only in-frame clones and drops some. The sample includes about 130,000 clones, 92% of them seen just once. Followed over time, Seattle patients had been enrolled while infection was active. The V and J genes are TRBV29-1 and TRBJ2-2; TRBD1 matches at 9 bases. The sequenced sample was peripheral blood. This TCR was recovered from a man in his fifties or sixties with COVID-19, enrolled during active disease. CDR3 protein: CSVEGQGNTGELFF. CDR3 DNA: TGCAGCGTTGAGGGACAGGGAAACACCGGGGAGCTGTTTTTT.